The 22 T cell receptor beta chains below come from one sample, sequenced in a study of blood T cell repertoires in COVID-19. TCRdb's table, derived via immunoSEQ multiplex PCR, lists solely in-frame clones and lacks some. The table records roughly 140,000 clones, 70% to 85% of them present only once. The source material was peripheral blood. These receptors originate from a human donor in a cohort sampled during active COVID-19.

V usage is TRBV3-1 (or the pseudogene TRBV3-2) and J usage is TRBJ1-1; D uncertain. The length of the CDR3 is 15 residues. V gave up 1 base and J gave up 7 bases, with 16 bases separating them. In germline, CDR1 is LGHDT, CDR2 YNNKEL (reference sequence). This CDR3 reads CASSQADKHLIEAFF. The CDR3 nucleotides read TGTGCCAGCAGCCAAGCCGATAAGCACCTCATTGAAGCTTTCTTT.

The rearrangement joins TRBV7-6 to TRBJ1-3, with unresolved D. V lost 4 bases and J lost 4, with 8 bases in between. The CDR3 is made up of 13 amino acids. Germline values: CDR1 SGHVS, CDR2 FNYEAQ. CDR3 DNA: TGTGCCAGCAGCTCAGTCTTCGGAAACACCATATATTTT. It is translated as CASSSVFGNTIYF.

The table lists this clone with many counts. The chain is built from TRBV2 and TRBJ2-7, with 7 bases aligning to TRBD2. Germline-derived CDR1 and CDR2 are SNHLY and FYNNEI. V was pared by 9 bases and J by 6 bases, with 11 bases of the junction left unmatched. The CDR3 is made up of 13 amino acids. The chain's CDR3 is CARSLDGGGEQYF. DNA of the CDR3: TGTGCCAGATCCCTTGATGGGGGGGGCGAGCAGTACTTC. The full variable domain, with the rest looked up from reference TRBV2 and TRBJ2-7, is EPEVTQTPSHQVTQMGQEVILRCVPISNHLYFYWYRQILGQKVEFLVSFYNNEISEKSEIFDDQFSVERPDGSNFTLKIRSTKLEDSAMYFCARSLDGGGEQYFGPGTRLTVT.

The chain combines TRBV24-1 with TRBJ2-5; the match to TRBD2 covers 8 bases. Germline V gene lookup returns CDR1 KGHDR and CDR2 SFDVKD. The CDR3 length is 16 residues. The ends lost 5 bases at V and 4 bases at J; junction bases unmatched: 11. CDR3 sequence reads: CATSVASGGPRETQYF. DNA of the CDR3: TGTGCCACCAGTGTCGCCTCGGGGGGGCCCCGAGAGACCCAGTACTTC.

The chain has TRBV9 and TRBJ1-5; D uncertain. The CDR3 contains 13 residues. CDR1 and CDR2 from the germline V gene are SGDLS and YYNGEE. V was cut by 0 bases and J by 12 bases, with 13 bases left in between. The CDR3 reads CASSVAAGEHQHF. DNA of the CDR3: TGTGCCAGCAGCGTAGCTGCCGGGGAACACCAGCATTTT. The variable domain in full, with the rest retrieved from reference TRBV9 and TRBJ1-5, is DSGVTQTPKHLITATGQRVTLRCSPRSGDLSVYWYQQSLDQGLQFLIQYYNGEERAKGNILERFSAQQFPDLHSELNLSSLELGDSALYFCASSVAAGEHQHFGDGTRLSIL.

The rearrangement links TRBV9 to TRBJ2-5; maybe TRBD2 (5 bases). V dropped 0 bases and J dropped 2 bases, with 8 bases sitting between them. This CDR3 has 14 amino acids. CDR1 SGDLS and CDR2 YYNGEE come from the germline V gene. CDR3 nucleotide sequence: TGTGCCAGCAGCGTAGGGGGAGAACAAGAGACCCAGTACTTC. This translates into CASSVGGEQETQYF.

This clone was seen only once. Here the CDR3 reads CASSTNRDPQPQHF. The CDR3 nucleotides read TGTGCCAGCAGTACTAACAGGGACCCTCAGCCCCAGCATTTT. This sequence joins TRBV6-2 or TRBV6-3 and TRBJ1-5; D is perhaps TRBD1 (6 bases). This CDR3 is 14 amino acids long. Trimming removed 5 bases from V and 6 bases from J, with 14 bases in between. Germline loops: CDR1 MNHEY, CDR2 SVGEGT.

The V gene is TRBV30, the J gene TRBJ2-7, with 7 positions matching TRBD2. The CDR3 is 13 amino acids. V dropped 2 bases and J dropped 2; count of bases not matched to a gene: 3. Per germline, CDR1 GTSNPN and CDR2 SVGIG (reference sequence). In DNA, the CDR3 is TGTGCCTGGAGTACCCGGGAGGCCTACGAGCAGTACTTC. Residues: CAWSTREAYEQYF.

As for this clone: No DNA is shown, since the ends of the CDR3 on it are uncertain; the CDR3 is the one TCRdb lists. J is TRBJ2-6 and V is TRBV21-1; TRBD2 reflects the table's D call only, with no check against the DNA. TRBV21-1 is shown as a pseudogene. The CDR3 spans 19 amino acids, including both terminal residues. CDR3 sequence: CASSKRSEAFASGANVLTF.

This clone occurred once. The V and J genes are TRBV9 and TRBJ1-2; D might be TRBD1 (5 bases). CDR3 length: 14 amino acids. The V gene lost 0 bases and the J gene lost 6 bases, with 12 bases spanning the gap. The germline CDR1 and CDR2 sequences are SGDLS and YYNGEE. The CDR3 coding sequence is TGTGCCAGCAGCGTAGCCGACAGTATAAATGGCTACACCTTC. Translation gives CASSVADSINGYTF.

The chain couples TRBV2 to TRBJ2-2, with 12 positions matching TRBD1. This CDR3 comprises 16 residues. The trim removed 4 bases at V and 7 bases at J, leaving 7 bases unmatched. The germline V gene encodes CDR1 SNHLY and CDR2 FYNNEI. The CDR3 reads CASSAGTGGRGGELFF. The CDR3 DNA follows: TGTGCCAGCAGTGCCGGGACAGGGGGCAGAGGCGGGGAGCTGTTTTTT. Combining the CDR3 with reference TRBV2 and TRBJ2-2 gives the whole variable domain EPEVTQTPSHQVTQMGQEVILRCVPISNHLYFYWYRQILGQKVEFLVSFYNNEISEKSEIFDDQFSVERPDGSNFTLKIRSTKLEDSAMYFCASSAGTGGRGGELFFGEGSRLTVL.

This chain joins TRBV28 and TRBJ2-5; TRBD2 matches at 7 bases. This CDR3 is built from 17 residues. J was trimmed by 4 bases and V by 3 bases; bases with no gene match: 14. Per germline, CDR1 MDHEN and CDR2 SYDVKM. The CDR3 DNA reads as TGTGCCAGCAGTTTTAGCGGGTCAACGGATAGGGGAGAGACCCAGTACTTC. Residues: CASSFSGSTDRGETQYF. Supplemented by reference TRBV28 and TRBJ2-5, the full variable domain reads DVKVTQSSRYLVKRTGEKVFLECVQDMDHENMFWYRQDPGLGLRLIYFSYDVKMKEKGDIPEGYSVSREKKERFSLILESASTNQTSMYLCASSFSGSTDRGETQYFGPGTRLLVL.

The chain couples TRBV25-1 to TRBJ1-1; 7 bases match TRBD1. Unmatched junction bases numbered 5, after V lost 5 bases and J lost 5 bases. This CDR3 comprises 13 residues. Germline CDR1 is MGHDK and CDR2 is SYGVNS. DNA for the CDR3: TGTGCCAGCAGTAAGACAGGGAGGACTGAAGCTTTCTTT. Residues: CASSKTGRTEAFF.

The chain carries TRBV5-1 and TRBJ2-1; 8 nucleotides match TRBD2. V was pared by 4 bases and J by 4 bases, with 13 bases of the junction left unmatched. This CDR3 region has 17 residues. Germline CDR1 and CDR2: SGHRS and YFSETQ. The CDR3 DNA sequence: TGCGCCAGCAGCCCGAGACTTCAAGCGGGGGTTTACAATGAGCAGTTCTTC. Translation: CASSPRLQAGVYNEQFF. Variable domain in full (rest from reference TRBV5-1 and TRBJ2-1): KAGVTQTPRYLIKTRGQQVTLSCSPISGHRSVSWYQQTPGQGLQFLFEYFSETQRNKGNFPGRFSGRQFSNSRSEMNVSTLELGDSALYLCASSPRLQAGVYNEQFFGPGTRLTVL.

J is TRBJ2-6 and V is TRBV5-1, with TRBD1 identical over 8 bases. CDR1 is SGHRS, CDR2 YFSETQ, per germline. This CDR3 has 18 residues. J was trimmed by 3 bases and V by 2 bases; bases with no gene match: 10. This CDR3 is CASSFMTGVVVGANVLTF. DNA of the CDR3: TGCGCCAGCAGCTTCATGACAGGGGTTGTTGTTGGGGCCAACGTCCTGACTTTC. Combining the CDR3 with reference TRBV5-1 and TRBJ2-6 gives the whole variable domain KAGVTQTPRYLIKTRGQQVTLSCSPISGHRSVSWYQQTPGQGLQFLFEYFSETQRNKGNFPGRFSGRQFSNSRSEMNVSTLELGDSALYLCASSFMTGVVVGANVLTFGAGSRLTVL.

The V call is TRBV4-2, the J call TRBJ2-3, with 8 bases fitting TRBD2. V lost 0 bases to trimming and J lost 0 bases; unmatched junction nucleotides: 5. The CDR3 spans 17 residues. Germline assignment: CDR1 LGHNA and CDR2 YNFKEQ. The CDR3 nucleotides are TGTGCCAGCAGCCAAGAGTGGAGCGGGGGAAGCACAGATACGCAGTATTTT. Protein: CASSQEWSGGSTDTQYF.

This clone was seen more than once but under ten times. The chain uses TRBV19 and TRBJ2-1, with 8 bases lining up with TRBD1. Germline V lookup: CDR1 LNHDA, CDR2 SQIVND (reference sequence). This CDR3 is 15 amino acids long. The trim removed 6 bases at V and 8 bases at J, leaving 12 bases unmatched. The CDR3: CASSIQGVSLDEQFF. The CDR3 coding sequence is TGTGCCAGTAGCATACAGGGGGTATCCCTCGATGAGCAGTTCTTC.

This chain joins TRBV7-6 and TRBJ1-3; possibly TRBD1 for D (5 bases). The V end lost 0 bases, the J end lost 6 bases, and 12 bases lay between the germline ends. This CDR3 is 15 amino acids long. Germline-derived CDR1 and CDR2 are SGHVS and FNYEAQ. The CDR3 coding sequence is TGTGCCAGCAGCTTAGCGGGGCAGGGCCAAAACACCATATATTTT. It encodes CASSLAGQGQNTIYF.

V gene TRBV7-3 combines with J gene TRBJ1-3; D remains ambiguous. V was pared by 2 bases and J by 0 bases, with 8 bases between. Germline assignment: CDR1 SGHTA and CDR2 FQGTGA. This CDR3 is 15 amino acids long. CDR3 nucleotides: TGTGCCAGCAGCTTATCCTGGAGCTCTGGAAACACCATATATTTT. This codes for CASSLSWSSGNTIYF. Together with reference TRBV7-3 and TRBJ1-3, the CDR3 gives the full variable domain: GAGVSQTPSNKVTEKGKYVELRCDPISGHTALYWYRQSLGQGPEFLIYFQGTGAADDSGLPNDRFFAVRPEGSVSTLKIQRTERGDSAVYLCASSLSWSSGNTIYFGEGSWLTVV.

The chain links TRBV3-1 (or the pseudogene TRBV3-2) to TRBJ1-2; a weak D match, TRBD1 (5 bases). V was shortened by 0 bases and J by 7 bases, with 9 bases between the two germline ends. CDR1 is LGHDT, CDR2 YNNKEL, per germline (reference sequence). The CDR3 totals 13 residues. Here the CDR3 DNA reads TGTGCCAGCAGCCAAGACAGGGTGGCTGGCTACACCTTC. Translation: CASSQDRVAGYTF.

Only a few counts were recorded for this clone. The chain couples TRBV14 to TRBJ1-6, with 11 positions matching TRBD1. This CDR3 has 16 residues. The trim removed 4 bases at V and 7 bases at J, leaving 6 bases unmatched. The germline gives CDR1 SGHDN, CDR2 FVKESK. The CDR3 is CASSRGTGGWNSPLHF. The CDR3 DNA is TGTGCCAGCAGCCGAGGGACAGGGGGTTGGAATTCACCCCTCCACTTT. Together with reference TRBV14 and TRBJ1-6, the CDR3 gives the full variable domain: EAGVTQFPSHSVIEKGQTVTLRCDPISGHDNLYWYRRVMGKEIKFLLHFVKESKQDESGMPNNRFLAERTGGTYSTLKVQPAELEDSGVYFCASSRGTGGWNSPLHFGNGTRLTVT.

This clone was picked up a small number of times. This sequence joins TRBV3-1 (or the pseudogene TRBV3-2) and TRBJ1-5; D remains ambiguous. Trimming shortened V by 5 bases and J by 7 bases, and 12 bases separated the two germline ends. Germline V gives CDR1 LGHDT, CDR2 YNNKEL (reference sequence). CDR3 length: 13 residues. CDR3: CASSSQLEQPQHF. The CDR3, as DNA: TGTGCCAGCAGCAGTCAGCTAGAGCAGCCCCAGCATTTT.